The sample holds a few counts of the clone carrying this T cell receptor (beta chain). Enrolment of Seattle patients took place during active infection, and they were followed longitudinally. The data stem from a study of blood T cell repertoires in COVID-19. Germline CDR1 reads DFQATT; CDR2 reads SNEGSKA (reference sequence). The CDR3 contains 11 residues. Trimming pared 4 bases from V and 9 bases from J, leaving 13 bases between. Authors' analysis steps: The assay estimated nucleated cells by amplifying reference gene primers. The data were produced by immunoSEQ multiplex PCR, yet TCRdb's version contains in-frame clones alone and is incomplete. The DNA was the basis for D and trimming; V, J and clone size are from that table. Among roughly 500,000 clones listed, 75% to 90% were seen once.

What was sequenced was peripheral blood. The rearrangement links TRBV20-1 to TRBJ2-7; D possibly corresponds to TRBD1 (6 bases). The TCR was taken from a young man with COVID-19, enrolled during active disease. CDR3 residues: CSAISQDRQYF. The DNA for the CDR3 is TGCAGTGCTATAAGCCAGGACAGGCAGTACTTC.